This TCR beta chain was sequenced during a study of beta chain features in type 1 diabetes. Whole-study findings and limits: Moderate yet significant TCRB CDR3 shortening was seen in Type 1 diabetes patients in all four CD4+ subsets. Within the patient group, naive, central memory and Treg TCRB repertoires appeared more similar to each other than within healthy donors.

The whole isolated RNA underwent reverse transcription, so sequencing captured expressed TCRB transcripts. TCRdb keeps only in-frame clones here, not all; method: immunoSEQ multiplex PCR. The profile shows some 700,000 clones, over 10% of them singletons. The sample holds a few counts of this clone. Its specificity is unknown. V was cut by 0 bases and J by 2 bases, with 12 bases left in between. There are 15 residues in the CDR3. From germline, CDR1 is SGHRS and CDR2 YFSETQ. This sequence was found in a man aged 18-30 years with type 1 diabetes. The sequencing sample was made of naive CD4+ T cells from blood. The chain has TRBV5-1 and TRBJ2-7, with D perhaps assigned TRBD1 or TRBD2 (6 bases each). The CDR3 coding sequence is TGCGCCAGCAGCTTGGAACCGGGGGCTACCTACGAGCAGTACTTC. Its translation: CASSLEPGATYEQYF.